Following are 8 T cell receptor beta chains from one sample sequenced in a study of lymphopenia after photon versus proton radiotherapy. Using immunoSEQ multiplex PCR, the repertoire was profiled, and TCRdb retains in-frame clones only, with some absent. The sample consists of about 12,000 clones, about 89% of them appearing once. Sequencing used peripheral blood, obtained from a patient treated with proton-based radiotherapy. The receptors here all came from a man in his 60s with pancreatic cancer.

By frequency in the sample, this clone is large. In nucleotides, the CDR3 is TGCGCCAGCAGCTTAGGGCAGGGAGTTATCTACACCTTC. This translates into CASSLGQGVIYTF. The rearrangement links TRBV5-1 to TRBJ1-2; perhaps TRBD1 as D (5 bases). Trimming pared 2 bases from V and 10 bases from J, leaving 15 bases between. The CDR3 consists of 13 residues. Germline CDR1 SGHRS, CDR2 YFSETQ.

The chain uses TRBV28 and TRBJ1-4; D is perhaps TRBD1 (6 bases). V was trimmed by 5 bases and J by 7 bases, leaving 11 bases between them. This CDR3 region has 13 residues. Looked up from germline, CDR1 is MDHEN and CDR2 is SYDVKM. The CDR3: CASSPDRREKLFF. CDR3 nucleotide sequence: TGTGCCAGCAGTCCCGACAGGCGTGAAAAACTGTTTTTT.

The rearrangement uses TRBV11-2 and TRBJ2-7, with a possible D match to TRBD1 (5 bases). Trimming pared 1 base from V and 1 base from J, leaving 11 bases between. Germline V CDR1 and CDR2: SGHAT, FQNNGV. The length of the CDR3 is 15 residues. CDR3 bases: TGTGCCAGCAGCTTAGTGGCGACAGCATCCTACGAGCAGTACTTC. Its translation: CASSLVATASYEQYF.

This CDR3 is CASSFLQEIEAKNIQYF. DNA of the CDR3: TGTGCCAGCAGTTTTTTACAGGAGATCGAAGCCAAAAACATTCAGTACTTC. V and J are TRBV28 and TRBJ2-4; possible D gene TRBD1, 5 bases. V lost 3 bases and J lost 0, with 15 bases in between. The germline gives CDR1 MDHEN, CDR2 SYDVKM. The CDR3 is 17 residues long. Supplemented by reference TRBV28 and TRBJ2-4, the full variable domain reads DVKVTQSSRYLVKRTGEKVFLECVQDMDHENMFWYRQDPGLGLRLIYFSYDVKMKEKGDIPEGYSVSREKKERFSLILESASTNQTSMYLCASSFLQEIEAKNIQYFGAGTRLSVL.

V usage is TRBV6-5 and J usage is TRBJ1-5; 7 nucleotides align to TRBD1. The CDR3 covers 11 residues. Germline V CDR1 and CDR2: MNHEY, SVGAGI. Germline trimming cut 8 bases from V and 16 bases from J; bases unmatched to any gene: 11. CDR3: CASRRQGFEHF. The CDR3 DNA reads TGTGCCAGCCGAAGACAGGGTTTTGAACATTTT.

The chain has TRBV2 and TRBJ2-3, with D perhaps being TRBD1 or TRBD2 (6 bases each). There are 13 residues in the CDR3. Germline lookup yields CDR1 SNHLY and CDR2 FYNNEI. DNA of the CDR3: TGTGCAGTGGGGGGCCCTCCGGTAGATACGCAGTATTTT. The encoded protein is CAVGGPPVDTQYF.

The genes are TRBV7-9 and TRBJ2-3, with 7 bases fitting TRBD1. The CDR3 has 15 residues. J was trimmed by 6 bases and V by 6 bases; bases with no gene match: 12. Looked up from germline, CDR1 is SEHNR and CDR2 is FQNEAQ (reference sequence). Here the CDR3 reads CASSNTGTDGDTQYF. The CDR3 DNA follows: TGTGCCAGCAGTAACACCGGGACAGACGGGGATACGCAGTATTTT. Filled out from reference TRBV7-9 and TRBJ2-3, the complete variable domain reads DTGVSQNPRHKITKRGQNVTFRCDPISEHNRLYWYRQTLGQGPEFLTYFQNEAQLEKSRLLSDRFSAERPKGSFSTLEIQRTEQGDSAMYLCASSNTGTDGDTQYFGPGTRLTVL.

This chain connects TRBV27 to TRBJ2-3; D is undetermined. Germline values: CDR1 MNHEY, CDR2 SMNVEV (reference sequence). Trimming took off 8 bases at V and 6 bases at J, with 9 bases between the two ends. There are 11 residues in the CDR3. The CDR3 protein is CASSHGDTQYF. The CDR3 nucleotides read TGTGCCAGCTCTCACGGGGATACGCAGTATTTT.